This T cell receptor (beta chain) was documented in a study of CD8+CD57+ T cells in acquired aplastic anemia. Across the study: CD4+ and CD8+ cells, once sorted, gave DNA averaging roughly 3.2 ug. Study results and limitations: Shared by patients and controls, fewer than 30 CD8+ CDR3s were abundant in patients.

All sequencing subjects had displayed CD8+CD57+ cell expansion on flow cytometry. Every one of the patients had aplastic anemia (severe, acquired). Patients had received no therapy at the time of blood sampling. The template for TCR beta VDJ and CDR3 sequence profiling was genomic DNA. TCRdb reanalysed the reads using MiXCR and keeps one entry per CDR3 protein. Among under 350,000 distinct CDR3 sequences, roughly 53% were seen once, and the ten largest hold 1% to 1.5%. A single count supports this clonotype. No antigen is known for it. A junction boundary mismatches the germline segment, possibly from a read error. Germline V CDR1 and CDR2: SGHVS, FNYEAQ. This CDR3 contains 13 residues.

This rearrangement joins TRBV7-6 to TRBJ2-5; D unresolved. This TCR was recovered from a human donor with aplastic anemia. Sequenced sample: sorted CD4+, CD8+, or CD8+CD57+ T cells (not recorded which) from PBMCs. The CDR3 nucleotides read TGTGCCAGCAGCTTACCCGAGCTTCAGTCCCGGGACTTC. It translates to CASSLPELQSRDF.